The T cell receptor beta chain described here comes from a study of tumor-infiltrating lymphocytes in primary liver carcinoma. Overall study: Patients comprised men and women whose ages fell between 30 and 69 years. Tumors measured 4.2 to 10 cm and were stage T1-T3 N0M0. Notes on the study in general: Significantly larger top-250-clone fractions were found in tumors than in blood (p = 0.039).

With 500 ng total RNA as template and a constant-region primer, TCR beta cDNA was made. Investigators got TCR beta libraries out of three nested multiplex PCR rounds, done with slightly modified ARM-PCR. TCRdb recomputed calls from the multiplex PCR reads with MiXCR, one row per CDR3 protein. The table has just over 300,000 distinct CDR3 sequences, almost 60% seen once; the top ten hold 17%. In its sample, this clonotype was seen many times. Its cognate antigen is unknown. It was unsorted whole blood that yielded blood RNA, and germline DNA was also extracted. The patients, who had chronic HBV infection, were treatment-naive (untreated). The TCR originated in a woman aged 30 to 39 with primary liver carcinoma and hepatitis B virus infection. The sample taken for sequencing was peripheral blood.

This CDR3 is CSVGRQGWTEAFF. In nucleotides, the CDR3 is TGCAGCGTTGGAAGACAGGGTTGGACTGAAGCTTTCTTT. The V gene is TRBV29-1, the J gene TRBJ1-1, with TRBD1 identical over 7 bases. With V trimmed by 4 bases and J by 5 bases, 7 bases remained unmatched. The CDR3 totals 13 residues. CDR1 is SQVTM, CDR2 ANQGSEA, per germline.